The 5 T cell receptor beta chains reported below all come from one sample, sequenced in a study of siplizumab effects on memory and regulatory T cells. The assay was immunoSEQ multiplex PCR, and TCRdb's table has in-frame clones only and misses some. The sample records about 40,000 clones, roughly 90% being singletons. The sample was naive CD4+ T cells sorted from blood. The receptors stem from a human donor in good health.

The chain recombines TRBV19 with TRBJ2-2; D uncertain. This CDR3 contains 16 residues. The V and J ends lost 4 bases and 5 bases respectively, with 17 bases between them. The germline V gene has CDR1 LNHDA and CDR2 SQIVND (reference sequence). CDR3 in amino acids: CASSTGPAWGTGELFF. The CDR3 DNA reads as TGTGCCAGTAGTACTGGGCCCGCCTGGGGAACCGGGGAGCTGTTTTTT.

This chain joins TRBV2 and TRBJ1-2; weak D call: TRBD1 (5 bases). Germline CDR1 reads SNHLY; CDR2 reads FYNNEI. The CDR3 runs to 14 residues. V lost 4 bases to trimming and J lost 4 bases, with 13 bases between them. CDR3 sequence: CASSGVRGVYGYTF. The CDR3 region has the DNA TGTGCCAGCAGTGGGGTGCGGGGGGTCTATGGCTACACCTTC. The complete variable domain, with remaining parts taken from reference TRBV2 and TRBJ1-2, reads EPEVTQTPSHQVTQMGQEVILRCVPISNHLYFYWYRQILGQKVEFLVSFYNNEISEKSEIFDDQFSVERPDGSNFTLKIRSTKLEDSAMYFCASSGVRGVYGYTFGSGTRLTVV.

The chain employs TRBV6-1 and TRBJ2-7; TRBD1 or TRBD2 may be the D gene (5 bases each). V lost 8 bases and J 0 bases, leaving 14 bases between the germline ends. The CDR3 spans 14 residues. Per germline, CDR1 MNHNS and CDR2 SASEGT. The CDR3 loop is CASYWGTSSYEQYF. CDR3 nucleotides: TGTGCCAGCTATTGGGGGACGTCCTCCTACGAGCAGTACTTC.

The chain is built from TRBV19 and TRBJ2-7; 10 bases agree with TRBD2. The germline V gene has CDR1 LNHDA and CDR2 SQIVND (reference sequence). V lost 2 bases to trimming and J lost 2 bases; unmatched junction nucleotides: 3. This CDR3 is built from 15 residues. The CDR3 region is CASSILAGDPYEQYF. CDR3 nucleotide sequence: TGTGCCAGTAGTATACTAGCGGGAGATCCCTACGAGCAGTACTTC.

The chain carries TRBV4-1 and TRBJ2-3; D not certain. The CDR3 spans 12 residues. In germline, CDR1 is MGHRA, CDR2 YSYEKL. V was pared by 5 bases and J by 6 bases, with 9 bases between. The CDR3 DNA reads TGCGCCAGCAGCTCAAACCGGGATACGCAGTATTTT. It codes for CASSSNRDTQYF.